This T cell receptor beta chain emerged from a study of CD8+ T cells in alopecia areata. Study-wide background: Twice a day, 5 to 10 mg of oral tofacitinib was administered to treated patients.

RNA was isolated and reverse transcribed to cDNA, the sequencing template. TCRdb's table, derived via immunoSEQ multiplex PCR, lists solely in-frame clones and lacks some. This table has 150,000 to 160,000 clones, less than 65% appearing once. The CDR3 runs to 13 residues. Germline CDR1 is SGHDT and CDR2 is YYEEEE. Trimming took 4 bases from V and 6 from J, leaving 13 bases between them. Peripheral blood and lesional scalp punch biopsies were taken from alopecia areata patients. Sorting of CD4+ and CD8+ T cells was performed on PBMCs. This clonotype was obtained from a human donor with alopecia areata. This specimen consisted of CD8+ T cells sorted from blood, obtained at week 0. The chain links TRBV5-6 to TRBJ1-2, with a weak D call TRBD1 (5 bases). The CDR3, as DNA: TGTGCCAGCAGCGGGGGAGGGAGCCATGGCTACACCTTC. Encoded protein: CASSGGGSHGYTF.